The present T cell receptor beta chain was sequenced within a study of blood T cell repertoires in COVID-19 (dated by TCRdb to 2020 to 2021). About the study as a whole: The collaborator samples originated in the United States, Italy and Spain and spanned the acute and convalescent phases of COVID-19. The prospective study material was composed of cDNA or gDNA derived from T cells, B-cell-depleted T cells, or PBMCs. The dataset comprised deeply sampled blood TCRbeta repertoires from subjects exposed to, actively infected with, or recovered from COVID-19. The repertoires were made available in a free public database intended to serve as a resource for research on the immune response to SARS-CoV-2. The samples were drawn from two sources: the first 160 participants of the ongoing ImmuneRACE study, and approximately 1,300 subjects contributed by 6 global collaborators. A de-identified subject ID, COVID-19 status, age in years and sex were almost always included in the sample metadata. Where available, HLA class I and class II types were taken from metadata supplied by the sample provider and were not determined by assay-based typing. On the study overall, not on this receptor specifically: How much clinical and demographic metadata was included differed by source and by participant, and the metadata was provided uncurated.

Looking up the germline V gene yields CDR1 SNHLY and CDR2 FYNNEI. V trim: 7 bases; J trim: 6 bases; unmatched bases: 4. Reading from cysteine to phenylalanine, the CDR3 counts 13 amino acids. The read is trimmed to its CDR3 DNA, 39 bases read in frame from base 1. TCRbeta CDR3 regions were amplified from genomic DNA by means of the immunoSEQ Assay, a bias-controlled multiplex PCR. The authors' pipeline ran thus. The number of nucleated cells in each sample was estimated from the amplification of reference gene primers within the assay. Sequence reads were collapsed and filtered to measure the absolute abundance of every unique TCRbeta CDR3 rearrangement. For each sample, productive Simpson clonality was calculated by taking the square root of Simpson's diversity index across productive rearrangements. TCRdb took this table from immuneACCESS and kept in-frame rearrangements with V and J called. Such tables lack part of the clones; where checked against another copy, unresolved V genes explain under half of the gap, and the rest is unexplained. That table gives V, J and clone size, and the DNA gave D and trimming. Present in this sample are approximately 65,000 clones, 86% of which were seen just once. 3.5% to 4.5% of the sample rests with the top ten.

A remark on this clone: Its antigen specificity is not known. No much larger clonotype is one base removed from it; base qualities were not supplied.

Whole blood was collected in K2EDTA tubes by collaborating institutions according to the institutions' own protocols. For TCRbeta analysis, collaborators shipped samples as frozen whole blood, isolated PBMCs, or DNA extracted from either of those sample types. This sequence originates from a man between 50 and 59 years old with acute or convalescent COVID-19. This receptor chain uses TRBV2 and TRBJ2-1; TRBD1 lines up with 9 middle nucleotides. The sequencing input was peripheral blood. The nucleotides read TGTGCCAGCAAGGGACAGGGCCCCAATGAGCAGTTCTTC. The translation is CASKGQGPNEQFF.